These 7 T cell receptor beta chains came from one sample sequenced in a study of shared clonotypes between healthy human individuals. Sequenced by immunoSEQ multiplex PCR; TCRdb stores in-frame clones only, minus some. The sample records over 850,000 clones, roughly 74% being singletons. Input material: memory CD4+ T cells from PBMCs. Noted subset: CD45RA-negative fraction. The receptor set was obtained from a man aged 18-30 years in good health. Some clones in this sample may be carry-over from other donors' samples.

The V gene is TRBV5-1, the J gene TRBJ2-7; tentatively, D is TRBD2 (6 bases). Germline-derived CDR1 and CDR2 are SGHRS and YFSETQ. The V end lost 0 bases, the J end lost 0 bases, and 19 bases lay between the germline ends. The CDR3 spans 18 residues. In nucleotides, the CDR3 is TGCGCCAGCAGCTTGGTGGCTAGCGAACGGTATAGCTCCTACGAGCAGTACTTC. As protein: CASSLVASERYSSYEQYF.

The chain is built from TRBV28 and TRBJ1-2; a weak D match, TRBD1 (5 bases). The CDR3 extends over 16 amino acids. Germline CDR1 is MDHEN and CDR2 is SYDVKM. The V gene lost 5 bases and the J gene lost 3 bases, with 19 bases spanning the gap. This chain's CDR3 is CASSRGGQGRDYGYTF. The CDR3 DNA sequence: TGTGCCAGCAGTCGAGGTGGGCAGGGAAGGGACTATGGCTACACCTTC.

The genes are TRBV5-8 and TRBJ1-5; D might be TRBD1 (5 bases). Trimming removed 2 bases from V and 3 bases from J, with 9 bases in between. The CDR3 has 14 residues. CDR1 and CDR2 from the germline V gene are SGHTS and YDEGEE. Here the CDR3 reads CASSFGAINQPQHF. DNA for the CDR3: TGTGCCAGCAGCTTTGGGGCGATCAATCAGCCCCAGCATTTT.

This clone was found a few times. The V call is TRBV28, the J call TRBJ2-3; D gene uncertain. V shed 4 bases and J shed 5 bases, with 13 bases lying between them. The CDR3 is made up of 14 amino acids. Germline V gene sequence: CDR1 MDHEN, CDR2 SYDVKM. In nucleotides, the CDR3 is TGTGCCAGCAGTTCTAGGGCCTTCAGAGATACGCAGTATTTT. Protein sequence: CASSSRAFRDTQYF. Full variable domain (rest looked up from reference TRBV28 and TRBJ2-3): DVKVTQSSRYLVKRTGEKVFLECVQDMDHENMFWYRQDPGLGLRLIYFSYDVKMKEKGDIPEGYSVSREKKERFSLILESASTNQTSMYLCASSSRAFRDTQYFGPGTRLTVL.

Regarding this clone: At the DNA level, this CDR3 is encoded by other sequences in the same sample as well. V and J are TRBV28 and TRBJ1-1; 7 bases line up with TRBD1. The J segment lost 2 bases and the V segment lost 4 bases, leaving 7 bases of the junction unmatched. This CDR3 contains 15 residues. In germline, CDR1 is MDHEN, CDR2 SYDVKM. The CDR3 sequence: CASSSPGTVNTEAFF. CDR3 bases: TGTGCCAGCAGTTCGCCCGGGACAGTCAACACTGAAGCTTTCTTT.

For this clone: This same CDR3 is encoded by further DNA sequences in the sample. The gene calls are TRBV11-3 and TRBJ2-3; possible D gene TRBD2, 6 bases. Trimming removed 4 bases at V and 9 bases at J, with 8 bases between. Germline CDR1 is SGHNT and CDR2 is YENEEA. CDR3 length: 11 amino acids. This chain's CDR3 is CASSSEGTQYF. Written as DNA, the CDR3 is TGTGCCAGCAGCTCGGAGGGCACGCAGTATTTT.

This CDR3 reads CASSPRGLAGVNTGELFF. The CDR3 DNA reads as TGTGCCAGCTCACCAAGGGGGCTGGCGGGAGTAAACACCGGGGAGCTGTTTTTT. The rearrangement links TRBV18 to TRBJ2-2; either TRBD1 or TRBD2 may supply D (7 bases each). The length of the CDR3 is 18 residues. In germline, CDR1 is KGHSH, CDR2 LQKENI. With 2 bases removed from V and 2 bases from J, the gap between germline ends came to 18 bases. The variable domain in full, with the rest retrieved from reference TRBV18 and TRBJ2-2, is NAGVMQNPRHLVRRRGQEARLRCSPMKGHSHVYWYRQLPEEGLKFMVYLQKENIIDESGMPKERFSAEFPKEGPSILRIQQVVRGDSAAYFCASSPRGLAGVNTGELFFGEGSRLTVL.